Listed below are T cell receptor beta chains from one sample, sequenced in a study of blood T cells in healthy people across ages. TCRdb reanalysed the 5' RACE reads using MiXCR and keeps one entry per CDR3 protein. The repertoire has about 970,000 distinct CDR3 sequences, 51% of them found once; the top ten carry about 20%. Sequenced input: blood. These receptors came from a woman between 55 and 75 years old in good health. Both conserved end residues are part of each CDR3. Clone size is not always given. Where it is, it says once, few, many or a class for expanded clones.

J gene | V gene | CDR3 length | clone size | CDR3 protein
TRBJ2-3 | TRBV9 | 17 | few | CASSAASGRAGTDTQYF
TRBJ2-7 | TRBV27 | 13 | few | CASRAGSVYEQYF
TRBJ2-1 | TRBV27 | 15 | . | CASRRRERGYNEQFF
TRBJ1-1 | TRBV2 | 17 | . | CASRVQLGQGANTEAFF
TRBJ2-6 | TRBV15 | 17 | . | CATSREGRMSGANVLTF
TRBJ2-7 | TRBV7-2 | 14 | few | CASGASSNSYEQYF
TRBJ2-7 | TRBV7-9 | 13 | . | CASSPTGFNEQYF
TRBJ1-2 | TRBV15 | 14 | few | CATTQLQEANGYTF
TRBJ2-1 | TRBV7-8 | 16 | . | CASSLRGGGSYNEQFF
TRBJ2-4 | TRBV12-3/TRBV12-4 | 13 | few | CASRLASKNIQYF
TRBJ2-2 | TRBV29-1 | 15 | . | CSVATSRRGTGELFF
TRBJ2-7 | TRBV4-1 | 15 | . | CASRSRAVGAYEQYF
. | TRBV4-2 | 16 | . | CASSQAAGAPTNEQYF
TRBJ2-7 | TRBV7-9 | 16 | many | CASSLVEAGDPYEQYF
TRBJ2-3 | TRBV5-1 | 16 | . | CASSLPSGAATDTQYF
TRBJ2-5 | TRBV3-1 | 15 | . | CASSQGDRAIETQYF
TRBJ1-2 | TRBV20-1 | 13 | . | CSAGSSGSYGYTF
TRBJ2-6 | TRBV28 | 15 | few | CASSLGNSGANVLTF
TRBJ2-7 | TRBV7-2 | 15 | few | CASSLNGVASHEQYF
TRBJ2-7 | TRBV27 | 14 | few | CASSRVSGSYEQYF
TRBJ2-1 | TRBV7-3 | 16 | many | CASSTGIAGIYNEQFF
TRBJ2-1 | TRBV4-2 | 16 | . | CASSQAERTIYNEQFF
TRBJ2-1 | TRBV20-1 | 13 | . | CSAGLAGRSGQFF
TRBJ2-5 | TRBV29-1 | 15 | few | CSVEGGTGLQETQYF
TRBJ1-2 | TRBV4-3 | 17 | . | CASSQEPTGKPNYGYTF
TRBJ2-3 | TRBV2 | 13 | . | CASGGLRGDTQYF
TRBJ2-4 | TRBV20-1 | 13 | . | CSAREGTKNIQYF
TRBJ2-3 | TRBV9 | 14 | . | CASNLVSGGDTQYF
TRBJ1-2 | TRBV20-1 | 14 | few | CSAIDGGDNYGYTF
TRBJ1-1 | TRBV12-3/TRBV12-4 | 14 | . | CASSLEGLRTEAFF
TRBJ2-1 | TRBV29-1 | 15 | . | CSVEGASSDYNEQFF
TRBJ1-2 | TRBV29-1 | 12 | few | CSVGQGAAGYTF
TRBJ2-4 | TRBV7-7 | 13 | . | CASSSLDGGEQYF
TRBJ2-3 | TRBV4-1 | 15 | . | CASSTREARLDTQYF
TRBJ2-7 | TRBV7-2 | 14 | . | CAGSSTGGSYEQYF
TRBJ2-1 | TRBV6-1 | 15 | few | CASRVGSGSYNEQFF
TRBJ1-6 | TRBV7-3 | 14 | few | CASSFGRGNSPLHF
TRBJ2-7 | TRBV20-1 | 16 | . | CSARDPLAGDSYEQYF
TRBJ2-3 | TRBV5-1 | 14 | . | CASRRDSLTDTQYF
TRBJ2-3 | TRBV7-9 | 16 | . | CASSPRVRTTLWSQYF
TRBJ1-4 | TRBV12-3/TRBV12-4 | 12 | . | CASRGTAEKLFF
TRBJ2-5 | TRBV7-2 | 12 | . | CASSPWGVTQYF
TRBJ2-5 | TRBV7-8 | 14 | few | CASSALEGLETQYF
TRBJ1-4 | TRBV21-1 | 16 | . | CASSKDRARTNEKLFF
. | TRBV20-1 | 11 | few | CSASGLVEQYF
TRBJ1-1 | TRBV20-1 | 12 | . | CSAPAGNTEAFF
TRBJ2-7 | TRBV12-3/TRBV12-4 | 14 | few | CASSSGLVSYEQYF
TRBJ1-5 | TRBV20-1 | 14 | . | CSASEGEISQPQHF
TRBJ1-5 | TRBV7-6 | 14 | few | CASSPGSSTQPQHF
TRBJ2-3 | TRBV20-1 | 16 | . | CSARGSSSGRADTQYF
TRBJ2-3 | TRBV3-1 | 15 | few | CASSQGLAGASAQYF
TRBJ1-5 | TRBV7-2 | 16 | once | CASSLDLGQEDQPQHF
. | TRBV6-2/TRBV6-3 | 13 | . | CASSRQGPGEQYF
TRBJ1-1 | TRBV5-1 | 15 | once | CASSLRSDSNLEAFF